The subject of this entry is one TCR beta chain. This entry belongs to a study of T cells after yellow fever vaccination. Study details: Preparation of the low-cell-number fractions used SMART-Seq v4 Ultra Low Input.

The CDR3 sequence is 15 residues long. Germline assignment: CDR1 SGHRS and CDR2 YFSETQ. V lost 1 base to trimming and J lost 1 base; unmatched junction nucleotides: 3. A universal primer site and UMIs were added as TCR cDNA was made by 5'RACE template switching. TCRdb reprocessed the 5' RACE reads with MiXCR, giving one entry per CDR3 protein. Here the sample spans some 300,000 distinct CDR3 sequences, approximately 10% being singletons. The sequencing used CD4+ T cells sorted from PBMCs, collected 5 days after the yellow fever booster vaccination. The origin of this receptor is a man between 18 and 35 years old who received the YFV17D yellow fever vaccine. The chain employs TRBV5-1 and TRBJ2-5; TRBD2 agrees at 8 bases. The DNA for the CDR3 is TGCGCCAGCAGCTTGTCCCTAGCGGGCCAAGAGACCCAGTACTTC. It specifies CASSLSLAGQETQYF. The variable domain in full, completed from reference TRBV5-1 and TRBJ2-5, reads KAGVTQTPRYLIKTRGQQVTLSCSPISGHRSVSWYQQTPGQGLQFLFEYFSETQRNKGNFPGRFSGRQFSNSRSEMNVSTLELGDSALYLCASSLSLAGQETQYFGPGTRLLVL.